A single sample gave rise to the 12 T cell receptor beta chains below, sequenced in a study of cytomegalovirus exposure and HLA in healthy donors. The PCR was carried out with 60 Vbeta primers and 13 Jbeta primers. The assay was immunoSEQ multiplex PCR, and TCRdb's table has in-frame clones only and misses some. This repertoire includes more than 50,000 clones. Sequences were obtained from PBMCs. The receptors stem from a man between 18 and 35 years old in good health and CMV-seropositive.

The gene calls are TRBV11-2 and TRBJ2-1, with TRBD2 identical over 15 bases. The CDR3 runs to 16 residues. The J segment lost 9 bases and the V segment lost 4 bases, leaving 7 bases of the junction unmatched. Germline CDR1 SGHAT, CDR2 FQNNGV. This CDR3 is CASSSGLAGGIGEQFF. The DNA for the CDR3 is TGTGCCAGCAGCTCGGGACTAGCGGGAGGTATCGGTGAGCAGTTCTTC.

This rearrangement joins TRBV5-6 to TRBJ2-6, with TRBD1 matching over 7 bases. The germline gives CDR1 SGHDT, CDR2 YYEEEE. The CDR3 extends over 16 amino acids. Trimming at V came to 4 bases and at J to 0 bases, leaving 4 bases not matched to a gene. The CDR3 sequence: CASSGRGISGANVLTF. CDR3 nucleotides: TGTGCCAGCAGCGGCAGGGGGATCTCTGGGGCCAACGTCCTGACTTTC.

As DNA, the CDR3 is TGTGCCAGCGGAAGGAGTCCTCCTCTCTACGAGCAGTACTTC. Amino acid sequence: CASGRSPPLYEQYF. The rearrangement uses TRBV27 and TRBJ2-7; D gene unclear. Germline V gives CDR1 MNHEY, CDR2 SMNVEV (reference sequence). The length of the CDR3 is 14 residues. Trimming took 8 bases from V and 3 from J, leaving 17 bases between them.

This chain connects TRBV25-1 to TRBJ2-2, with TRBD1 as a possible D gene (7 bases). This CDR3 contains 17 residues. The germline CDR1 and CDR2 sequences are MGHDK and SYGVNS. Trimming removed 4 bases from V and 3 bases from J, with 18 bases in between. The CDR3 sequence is CASSARDSAGYTGELFF. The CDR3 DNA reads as TGTGCCAGCAGTGCTCGGGACAGCGCGGGGTACACCGGGGAGCTGTTTTTT.

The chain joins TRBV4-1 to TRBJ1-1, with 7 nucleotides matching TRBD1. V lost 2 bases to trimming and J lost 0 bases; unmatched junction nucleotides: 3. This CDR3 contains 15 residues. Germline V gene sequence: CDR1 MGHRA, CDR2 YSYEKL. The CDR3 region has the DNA TGCGCCAGCAGCCAAACGGACAGGTTGAACACTGAAGCTTTCTTT. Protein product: CASSQTDRLNTEAFF.

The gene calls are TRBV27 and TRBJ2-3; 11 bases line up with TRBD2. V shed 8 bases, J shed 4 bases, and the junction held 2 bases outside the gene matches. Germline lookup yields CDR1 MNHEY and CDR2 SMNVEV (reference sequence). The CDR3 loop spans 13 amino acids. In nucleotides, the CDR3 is TGTGCCAGCGGGACTAGCGGCTCAGATACGCAGTATTTT. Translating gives CASGTSGSDTQYF.

The CDR3 loop reads CSVGYPDRGTNEKLFF. The DNA of the CDR3 is TGCAGCGTTGGATATCCAGACAGGGGAACTAATGAAAAACTGTTTTTT. This sequence joins TRBV29-1 and TRBJ1-4, with 8 bases matching TRBD1. J lost 1 base, V lost 4 bases, and 8 bases had no gene match. The CDR3 runs to 16 residues. The germline CDR1 and CDR2 sequences are SQVTM and ANQGSEA.

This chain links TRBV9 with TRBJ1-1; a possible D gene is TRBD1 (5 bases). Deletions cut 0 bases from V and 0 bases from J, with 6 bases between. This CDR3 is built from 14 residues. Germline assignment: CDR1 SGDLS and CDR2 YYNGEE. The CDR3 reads CASSVEGVNTEAFF. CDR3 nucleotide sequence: TGTGCCAGCAGCGTAGAAGGGGTGAACACTGAAGCTTTCTTT.

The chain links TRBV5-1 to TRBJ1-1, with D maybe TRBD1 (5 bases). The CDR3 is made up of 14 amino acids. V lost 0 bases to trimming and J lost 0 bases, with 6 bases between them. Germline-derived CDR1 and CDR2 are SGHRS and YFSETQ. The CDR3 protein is CASSLDRLNTEAFF. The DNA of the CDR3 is TGCGCCAGCAGCTTGGACAGGCTGAACACTGAAGCTTTCTTT. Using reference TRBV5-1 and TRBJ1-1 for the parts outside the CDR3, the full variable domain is KAGVTQTPRYLIKTRGQQVTLSCSPISGHRSVSWYQQTPGQGLQFLFEYFSETQRNKGNFPGRFSGRQFSNSRSEMNVSTLELGDSALYLCASSLDRLNTEAFFGQGTRLTVV.

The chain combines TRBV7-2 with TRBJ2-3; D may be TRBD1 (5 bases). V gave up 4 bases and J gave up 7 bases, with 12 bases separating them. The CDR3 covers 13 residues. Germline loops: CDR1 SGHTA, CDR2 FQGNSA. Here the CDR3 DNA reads TGTGCCAGCAGCTCCAGGGCGGCAAATACGCAGTATTTT. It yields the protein CASSSRAANTQYF.

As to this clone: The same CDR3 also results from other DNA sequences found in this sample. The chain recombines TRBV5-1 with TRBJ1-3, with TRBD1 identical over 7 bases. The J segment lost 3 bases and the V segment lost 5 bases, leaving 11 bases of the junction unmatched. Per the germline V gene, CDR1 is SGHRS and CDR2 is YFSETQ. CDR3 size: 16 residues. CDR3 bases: TGCGCCAGCAGAACAGGGGCCGCGGGAAGTGGAAACACCATATATTTT. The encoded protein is CASRTGAAGSGNTIYF. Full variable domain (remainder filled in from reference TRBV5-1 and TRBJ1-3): KAGVTQTPRYLIKTRGQQVTLSCSPISGHRSVSWYQQTPGQGLQFLFEYFSETQRNKGNFPGRFSGRQFSNSRSEMNVSTLELGDSALYLCASRTGAAGSGNTIYFGEGSWLTVV.

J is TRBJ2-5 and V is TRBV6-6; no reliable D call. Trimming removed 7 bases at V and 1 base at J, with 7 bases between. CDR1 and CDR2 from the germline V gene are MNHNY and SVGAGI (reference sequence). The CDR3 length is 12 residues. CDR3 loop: CASMGAQETQYF. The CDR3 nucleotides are TGTGCCAGCATGGGCGCCCAAGAGACCCAGTACTTC.